This T cell receptor beta chain was identified in a study of tissue T cells after allogeneic stem cell transplantation (dated by TCRdb to about 2022). Study-wide context: The study profiled TCR beta repertoires across many tissues from research autopsies of patients with and without GVHD, plus mouse models of GVHD. The human arm was a prospective observational study without blinding or randomization.

General findings and caveats noted by the study authors: Only a few T cell clones appeared in more than one patient, yet motif-based clustering showed tissue-specific repertoire signatures that were shared between patients. A small and clinically heterogeneous patient cohort was studied, and sampling depth was acknowledged as a limitation. The study did not establish which tissue TCRs were alloreactive or antigen-specific, and some clones may have been host cells that persisted. Blood and spleen T cells captured only a limited portion of the TCR repertoire detected in tissues, in both patients and mice. Within patients, how anatomically similar tissues were was a major factor shaping TCR repertoire composition, regardless of disease or transplant status.

By its share of the sample, this clone is medium-sized (0.01 to 0.1%). Which antigen it targets is not known. Here, both gene names and germline sequences come from the mouse. The sample's time point, from its label and the paper: mouse harvest day 14 after allogeneic transplant. Mouse grafts combined 10^7 T-cell-depleted bone marrow cells with 10^6 splenic CD5+ T cells, given via tail vein injection. Mouse GVHD was modeled in a major MHC-mismatch B6 (H2b) into BALB/c (H2d) model, with tissues profiled at day 7 or 14. On day 7 or 14 post-transplant, mouse tissues and retro-orbital blood were harvested with separate sterile tools for each animal, and livers were flushed beforehand. Before genomic DNA was isolated with the DNeasy Blood & Tissue Kit, mouse tissues were minced with razor blades in buffered saline. The library was made by the immunoSEQ multiplex PCR assay. TCRbeta CDR3 sequencing was performed at survey depth by Adaptive Biotechnologies, and CDR3 sequences, V/J genes, productive frequency and template counts were reported. Amplification of TCR beta CDR3 regions was performed from genomic DNA rather than from RNA. The published analysis was carried out like this. Pairwise repertoire overlap between tissues was quantified with Jensen-Shannon divergence, where 1 means complete divergence and 0 identical. Tissues were grouped by single-linkage agglomerative hierarchical clustering of pairwise JSD values, and the clustering results were shown as dendrograms. GLIPH2 was run on all patient samples with simulation_depth 1000, kmer_min_depth 3, cdr3_length_cutoff 8, keeping groups with more than two unique CDR3s. In a standardized tissue-overlap score, Jaccard GLIPH-group overlap across patients was extrapolated to a standard repertoire size of 1000 clones. Associations of diversity with clinical or experimental variables used linear mixed-effect models with tissue fixed effects and individual random effects. TCRdb provides this immuneACCESS table in a form limited to in-frame rearrangements. Some clones are lacking; in checked studies, under half of them reflect an unresolved V gene, and why the rest are absent is not known. That table gives V, J and clone size, and the DNA gave D and trimming. Across this sample there are around 3,000 clones, with 45% seen only once. In total, the top ten clones hold 28% of the sample.

Material: lymph node tissue. The sequence was obtained from a female BALB/c mouse given C57BL/6 T cells with graft-versus-host disease after an allogeneic hematopoietic cell transplant.

The covered CDR3 bases are TGTGGTGCAAAGACTGGGGGCTATGCTGAGCAGTTC. Its protein product is CGAKTGGYAEQF. The CDR3, in full, reads CGAKTGGYAEQFF. The chain is encoded by TRBV20 joined to TRBJ2-1, with 9 junctional bases fitting TRBD2. The read gets to within 1 residue of the CDR3 end, and the germline J gene fills in the rest. CDR1 is given as GFQATS and CDR2 as STVNSAI, both from the germline V gene. Inclusive of the bounding cysteine and phenylalanine, the CDR3 is 13 residues long. The DNA shown is the part of the CDR3 that was read: 36 bases, in frame from base 1. The germline V end is reduced by 6 bases and the J end by 3 bases; junction bases left unmatched: 3.